This T cell receptor beta chain was recovered during a study of cytomegalovirus exposure and HLA in healthy donors. Findings of the study overall: Immune exposure data for these donors was limited to CMV serostatus. In an earlier analysis, most TCR beta V segments were productive about 87% or about 30% of the time.

From germline, CDR1 is LNHDA and CDR2 SQIVND (reference sequence). The CDR3 loop spans 14 amino acids. J lost 5 bases, V lost 4 bases, and 3 bases had no gene match. Every donor was a healthy person donating bone marrow. This clone was detected only a few times. Its specificity is not known. PCR employed 60 Vbeta and 13 Jbeta primers. Sequencing was performed with immunoSEQ multiplex PCR; in TCRdb, only in-frame clones are kept and a portion is missing. The sample shows about 150,000 clones, around 81% of them seen only once. Sequenced material: PBMCs. The TCR was taken from a woman between 35 and 50 years old in good health and CMV-seropositive. J is TRBJ2-7 and V is TRBV19; 12 bases map to TRBD1. The CDR3 DNA reads TGTGCCAGTAGTACGGGACAGGGGGCACACGAGCAGTACTTC. It specifies CASSTGQGAHEQYF.